The T cell receptor (beta chain) under discussion was sequenced for a study of blood T cell repertoires in COVID-19. Study-level background: Whether acute or convalescent, the COVID-19 samples came from the United States, Italy and Spain.

The CDR3 sequence is 20 residues long. The germline V gene has CDR1 LNHDA and CDR2 SQIVND (reference sequence). Trimming cost V 8 bases and J 0 bases; bases outside gene matches: 19. Data came from immunoSEQ multiplex PCR; TCRdb stores just in-frame clones and leaves some out. This sample yields 100,000 or so clones, of which 80% to 90% are seen a single time; 2% to 3% belongs to the top ten. The source is a woman aged 50 to 65 who had recovered from COVID-19. This chain joins TRBV19 and TRBJ2-6, with TRBD2 matching over 7 bases. Sequencing was performed on PBMCs or T cells enriched from blood (not recorded which). CDR3 loop: CASSTPGLRGYVSGANVLTF. CDR3 coding DNA: TGTGCCAGTTCAACACCCGGATTGCGGGGGTATGTCTCTGGGGCCAACGTCCTGACTTTC. The complete variable domain, with remaining parts taken from reference TRBV19 and TRBJ2-6, reads DGGITQSPKYLFRKEGQNVTLSCEQNLNHDAMYWYRQDPGQGLRLIYYSQIVNDFQKGDIAEGYSVSREKKESFPLTVTSAQKNPTAFYLCASSTPGLRGYVSGANVLTFGAGSRLTVL.